This TCR beta chain appears in the sequencing data of a study of T-cell reconstitution after alpha-beta-depleted transplantation in children. Construction of the TCRbeta library involved unique molecular identifiers. In TCRdb, the PCR reads were re-called with MiXCR into one record per CDR3 protein. The repertoire holds about 240,000 distinct CDR3 sequences, with 12% as singletons. The starting material was PBMCs from the stem cell graft donor, obtained from the stem cell graft. The clonotype originates from a human donor who donated a stem cell graft to a child with acute lymphoblastic leukemia.

CDR3 coding DNA: TGCAGTGCTAGAGCCGAGGGTGGGACAGTGCGCTCCTACGAGCAGTACTTC. It is translated as CSARAEGGTVRSYEQYF. This sequence joins TRBV20-1 and TRBJ2-7, with 7 bases aligning to TRBD1. CDR1 is DFQATT and CDR2 is SNEGSKA in the germline V gene (reference sequence). J was trimmed by 0 bases and V by 1 base; bases with no gene match: 12. This CDR3 has 17 residues.